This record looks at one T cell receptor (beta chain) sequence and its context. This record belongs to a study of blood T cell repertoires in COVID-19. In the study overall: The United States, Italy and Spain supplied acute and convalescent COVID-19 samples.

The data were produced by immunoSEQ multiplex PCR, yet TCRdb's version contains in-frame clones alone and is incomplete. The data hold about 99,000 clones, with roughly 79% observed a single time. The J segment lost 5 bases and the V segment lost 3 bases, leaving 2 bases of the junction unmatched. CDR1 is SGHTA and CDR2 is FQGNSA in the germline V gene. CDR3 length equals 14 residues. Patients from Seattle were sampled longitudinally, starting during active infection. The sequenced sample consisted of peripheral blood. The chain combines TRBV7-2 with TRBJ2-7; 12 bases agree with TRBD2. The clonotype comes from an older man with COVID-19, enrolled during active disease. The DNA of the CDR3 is TGTGCCAGCAGCTTCAGACTAGCGGGGGACGAGCAGTACTTC. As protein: CASSFRLAGDEQYF.